Each of the 18 T cell receptor beta chains below was sequenced from the same sample in a study of cytomegalovirus exposure and HLA in healthy donors. Primers: 60 Vbeta forward and 13 Jbeta reverse. Some clones are missing from TCRdb's copy, which holds only in-frame ones; the method was immunoSEQ multiplex PCR. The table lists 100,000 to 150,000 clones, around 80% of them singletons. The source material was PBMCs. The source of these receptors is a woman in her thirties or forties in good health and CMV-seronegative.

This clone was observed a handful of times. This rearrangement joins TRBV10-3 to TRBJ1-4, with a tentative D call TRBD1 (5 bases). Trimming pared 3 bases from V and 8 bases from J, leaving 16 bases between. Germline V lookup: CDR1 ENHRY, CDR2 SYGVKD. The CDR3 totals 15 residues. The CDR3 DNA sequence: TGTGCCATCAGTGACTACGGCAGGGATCGGGAAAAACTGTTTTTT. Translating gives CAISDYGRDREKLFF.

The rearrangement uses TRBV29-1 and TRBJ1-3; 8 bases are shared with TRBD1. Germline V gene data show CDR1 as SQVTM and CDR2 as ANQGSEA. J gave up 2 bases and V 7 bases, and 7 bases lay outside the gene matches. The CDR3 runs 14 residues. This CDR3 reads CSALLDRAGNTIYF. CDR3 nucleotide sequence: TGCAGCGCCCTACTGGACAGGGCTGGAAACACCATATATTTT.

In nucleotides, the CDR3 is TGTGCCGCAAAAGGGGAACTGTTTTTT. Amino acid sequence: CAAKGELFF. The gene calls are TRBV9 and TRBJ1-4; tentatively, D is TRBD1 (5 bases). V dropped 10 bases and J dropped 12 bases, with 10 bases sitting between them. There are 9 residues in the CDR3. CDR1 and CDR2 (germline): SGDLS, YYNGEE. The full variable domain, rest sourced from reference TRBV9 and TRBJ1-4, is DSGVTQTPKHLITATGQRVTLRCSPRSGDLSVYWYQQSLDQGLQFLIQYYNGEERAKGNILERFSAQQFPDLHSELNLSSLELGDSALYFCAAKGELFFGSGTQLSVL.

The chain joins TRBV7-2 to TRBJ2-1, with TRBD2 matching over 9 bases. The CDR3 is made up of 15 amino acids. J lost 4 bases, V lost 3 bases, and 4 bases had no gene match. Per the germline V gene, CDR1 is SGHTA and CDR2 is FQGNSA. DNA for the CDR3: TGTGCCAGCAGCTTGGGGACTAGCCTATACAATGAGCAGTTCTTC. Translated: CASSLGTSLYNEQFF.

V and J are TRBV5-1 and TRBJ2-2; 7 nucleotides align to TRBD1. Trimming removed 1 base from V and 9 bases from J; junction bases left unmatched: 12. CDR1 is SGHRS, CDR2 YFSETQ, per germline. This CDR3 comprises 16 residues. The CDR3 coding sequence is TGCGCCAGCAGCTTGCCACCCGGGACAGAGCCCCGGGAGCTGTTTTTT. Translation: CASSLPPGTEPRELFF. The whole variable domain, filled in from reference TRBV5-1 and TRBJ2-2, reads KAGVTQTPRYLIKTRGQQVTLSCSPISGHRSVSWYQQTPGQGLQFLFEYFSETQRNKGNFPGRFSGRQFSNSRSEMNVSTLELGDSALYLCASSLPPGTEPRELFFGEGSRLTVL.

This chain joins TRBV19 and TRBJ2-1; tentative D call: TRBD2 (6 bases). CDR1 LNHDA and CDR2 SQIVND come from the germline V gene (reference sequence). The CDR3 consists of 16 residues. Deletions cut 9 bases from V and 3 bases from J, with 21 bases between. CDR3 nucleotides: TGTGCCAGCGGATTTGGGGGGAGAGGATACTACAATGAGCAGTTCTTC. This translates into CASGFGGRGYYNEQFF.

The chain combines TRBV9 with TRBJ2-5, with 12 bases matching TRBD1. Trimming at V came to 4 bases and at J to 6 bases, leaving 7 bases not matched to a gene. Germline V gives CDR1 SGDLS, CDR2 YYNGEE. The CDR3 consists of 15 residues. The CDR3 region has the DNA TGTGCCAGCAGCATAGGGACAGGGGGCGCCCAGACCCAGTACTTC. The encoded protein is CASSIGTGGAQTQYF. Supplemented by reference TRBV9 and TRBJ2-5, the full variable domain reads DSGVTQTPKHLITATGQRVTLRCSPRSGDLSVYWYQQSLDQGLQFLIQYYNGEERAKGNILERFSAQQFPDLHSELNLSSLELGDSALYFCASSIGTGGAQTQYFGPGTRLLVL.

The CDR3: CASSPSQSSYEQYF. In DNA form, the CDR3 reads TGTGCCAGCAGCCCCTCACAGAGCTCCTACGAGCAGTACTTC. This sequence joins TRBV7-9 and TRBJ2-7, with D unresolved. The length of the CDR3 is 14 residues. V lost 5 bases and J lost 0, with 11 bases in between. Germline-derived CDR1 and CDR2 are SEHNR and FQNEAQ (reference sequence).

Comment on this clone: Mismatch with germline at one junction end may stem from a read error. DNA of the CDR3: TGTGCCAGTAGTGTAGACAGGGGGCTGGATACGCAGTATTTT. Amino acids: CASSVDRGLDTQYF. V gene TRBV19 combines with J gene TRBJ2-3; 10 nucleotides match TRBD1. The CDR3 loop spans 14 amino acids. Germline lookup yields CDR1 LNHDA and CDR2 SQIVND (reference sequence). Filled out from reference TRBV19 and TRBJ2-3, the complete variable domain reads DGGITQSPKYLFRKEGQNVTLSCEQNLNHDAMYWYRQDPGQGLRLIYYSQIVNDFQKGDIAEGYSVSREKKESFPLTVTSAQKNPTAFYLCASSVDRGLDTQYFGPGTRLTVL.

The chain has TRBV5-6 and TRBJ2-1, with D maybe TRBD2 (6 bases). V lost 0 bases and J lost 9, with 10 bases in between. The CDR3 spans 13 residues. Germline-derived CDR1 and CDR2 are SGHDT and YYEEEE. The CDR3 nucleotides read TGTGCCAGCAGCTTGGCGGGAGTCGGTGAGCAGTTCTTC. Its translation is CASSLAGVGEQFF.

The V gene is TRBV5-5, the J gene TRBJ2-1; 7 nucleotides line up with TRBD2. V lost 0 bases, J lost 7 bases, and 4 bases stayed unmatched. The CDR3 has 14 amino acids. The V gene's germline CDR1 is SGHKS and CDR2 YYEKEE (reference sequence). The CDR3 sequence: CASSLGWGGNEQFF. The CDR3 DNA reads TGTGCCAGCAGCTTGGGGTGGGGAGGGAATGAGCAGTTCTTC.

This clone was detected once. The chain joins TRBV5-1 to TRBJ1-5; possibly TRBD1 for D (5 bases). V was cut by 0 bases and J by 8 bases, with 9 bases left in between. The CDR3 consists of 13 residues. Germline assignment: CDR1 SGHRS and CDR2 YFSETQ. CDR3 DNA sequence: TGCGCCAGCAGCTTGGCCCCGGGGGAGCCCCAGCATTTT. Amino acid sequence: CASSLAPGEPQHF. Full variable domain (missing parts from reference TRBV5-1 and TRBJ1-5): KAGVTQTPRYLIKTRGQQVTLSCSPISGHRSVSWYQQTPGQGLQFLFEYFSETQRNKGNFPGRFSGRQFSNSRSEMNVSTLELGDSALYLCASSLAPGEPQHFGDGTRLSIL.

V usage is TRBV5-6 and J usage is TRBJ2-3; the match to TRBD2 covers 15 bases. After removal of 4 bases from V and 4 bases from J, the junction contained 7 bases not matched to a gene. Germline assignment: CDR1 SGHDT and CDR2 YYEEEE. The CDR3 covers 17 residues. CDR3 in DNA: TGTGCCAGCAGCCTTAGGACTAGCGGGGGGGCGTCAGATACGCAGTATTTT. Translating gives CASSLRTSGGASDTQYF.

This rearrangement joins TRBV5-4 to TRBJ1-1; D not certain. V was shortened by 0 bases and J by 6 bases, with 9 bases between the two germline ends. Germline V lookup: CDR1 SGHNT, CDR2 YYREEE (reference sequence). The CDR3 is 13 amino acids. The CDR3 sequence: CASSLGQKSEAFF. The CDR3 DNA is TGTGCCAGCAGCTTGGGACAAAAATCTGAAGCTTTCTTT.

The chain uses TRBV6-1 and TRBJ1-4, with 8 bases that match TRBD1. This CDR3 is built from 15 residues. V lost 5 bases to trimming and J lost 5 bases; unmatched junction nucleotides: 7. Germline V gene lookup returns CDR1 MNHNS and CDR2 SASEGT. CDR3 sequence: CASSLNRGSNEKLFF. The CDR3 DNA reads as TGTGCCAGCAGTTTAAACAGGGGGAGCAATGAAAAACTGTTTTTT.

The chain employs TRBV28 and TRBJ1-2; a weak D match, TRBD1 (6 bases). V shed 6 bases and J shed 8 bases, with 16 bases lying between them. CDR3 size: 13 residues. The germline gives CDR1 MDHEN, CDR2 SYDVKM. CDR3 nucleotide sequence: TGTGCCAGCAGCCCCGGACAGACGGGCGGCTACACCTTC. This codes for CASSPGQTGGYTF.

This clone was observed a single time. The gene calls are TRBV4-2 and TRBJ2-7, with D unresolved. CDR1 LGHNA and CDR2 YNFKEQ come from the germline V gene. V was trimmed by 2 bases and J by 4 bases, leaving 15 bases between them. This CDR3 region has 15 residues. Written as DNA, the CDR3 is TGTGCCAGCAGCCAACCGCCACCAGGTGTGTACGAGCAGTACTTC. Translating it yields CASSQPPPGVYEQYF.

The chain uses TRBV21-1 and TRBJ1-5; the table's D gene call, TRBD1, was not cross checked with the DNA. TRBV21-1 represents a pseudogene. The CDR3 is made up of 19 amino acids. In DNA form, the CDR3 reads TGTGCCAGCAGCAAAGTGCGAGTAGCGACAGGGTATAGCAATCAGCCCCAGCATTTT. Its protein is CASSKVRVATGYSNQPQHF.